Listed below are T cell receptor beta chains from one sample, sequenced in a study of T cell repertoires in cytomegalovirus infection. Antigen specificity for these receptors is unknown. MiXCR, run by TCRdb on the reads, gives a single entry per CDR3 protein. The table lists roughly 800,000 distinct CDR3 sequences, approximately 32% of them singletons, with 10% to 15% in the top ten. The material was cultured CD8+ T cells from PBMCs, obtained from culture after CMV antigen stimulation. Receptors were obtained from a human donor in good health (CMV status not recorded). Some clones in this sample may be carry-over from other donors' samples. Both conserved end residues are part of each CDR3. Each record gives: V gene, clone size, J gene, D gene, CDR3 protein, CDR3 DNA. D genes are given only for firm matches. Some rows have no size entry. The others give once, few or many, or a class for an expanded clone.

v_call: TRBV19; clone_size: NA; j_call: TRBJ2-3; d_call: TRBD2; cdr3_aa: CASKRGDSTDTQYF; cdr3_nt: TGTGCCAGCAAGCGGGGGGATAGCACAGATACGCAGTATTTT
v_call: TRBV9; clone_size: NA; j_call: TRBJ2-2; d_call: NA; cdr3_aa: CASSEEGDTGELFF; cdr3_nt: TGTGCCAGCAGCGAAGAGGGGGACACCGGGGAGCTGTTTTTT
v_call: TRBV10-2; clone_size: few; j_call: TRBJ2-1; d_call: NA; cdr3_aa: CASSEWVAQNEQFF; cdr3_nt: TGCGCCAGCAGTGAGTGGGTAGCGCAGAATGAGCAGTTCTTC
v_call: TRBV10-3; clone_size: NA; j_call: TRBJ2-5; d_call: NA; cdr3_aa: CAISDPGKQETQYF; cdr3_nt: TGTGCCATCAGTGACCCAGGAAAACAAGAGACCCAGTACTTC
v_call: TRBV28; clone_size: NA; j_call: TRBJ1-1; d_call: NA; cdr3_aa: CASSTRMALEAFF; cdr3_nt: TGTGCCAGCAGTACCAGGATGGCCCTTGAAGCTTTCTTT
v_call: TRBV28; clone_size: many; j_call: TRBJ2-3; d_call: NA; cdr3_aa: CASSSFGTDTQYF; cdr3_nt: TGTGCCAGCAGTTCCTTCGGCACAGATACGCAGTATTTT
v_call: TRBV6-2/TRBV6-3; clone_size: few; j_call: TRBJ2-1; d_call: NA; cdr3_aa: CASSMGVTSSYNEQFF; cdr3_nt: TGTGCCAGCAGCATGGGAGTAACCAGCTCCTACAATGAGCAGTTCTTC
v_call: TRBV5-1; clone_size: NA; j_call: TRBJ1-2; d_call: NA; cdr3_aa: CASSLAADNYGYTF; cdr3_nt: TGCGCCAGCAGCTTGGCAGCAGATAACTATGGCTACACCTTC
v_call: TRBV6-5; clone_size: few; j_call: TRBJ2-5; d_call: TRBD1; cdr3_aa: CASRQGRLTETQYF; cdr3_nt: TGTGCCAGCAGACAGGGGCGGCTCACGGAGACCCAGTACTTC
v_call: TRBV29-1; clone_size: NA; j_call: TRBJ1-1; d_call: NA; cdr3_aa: CSVPNGALLMNTEAFF; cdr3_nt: TGCAGCGTCCCCAATGGGGCATTACTGATGAACACTGAAGCTTTCTTT
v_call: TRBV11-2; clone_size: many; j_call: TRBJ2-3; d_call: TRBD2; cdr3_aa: CASSSQAGGGTDTQYF; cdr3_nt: TGTGCCAGCAGCTCCCAAGCGGGGGGAGGAACAGATACGCAGTATTTT
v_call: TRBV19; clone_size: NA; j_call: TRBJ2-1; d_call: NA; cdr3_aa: CASSITGYSSYNEQFF; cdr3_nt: TGTGCCAGTAGTATCACAGGGTACAGCTCCTACAATGAGCAGTTCTTC
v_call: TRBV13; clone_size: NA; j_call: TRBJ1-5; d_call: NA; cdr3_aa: CASSLGGTRNQPQHF; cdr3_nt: TGTGCCAGCAGCTTAGGCGGGACGCGGAATCAGCCCCAGCATTTT
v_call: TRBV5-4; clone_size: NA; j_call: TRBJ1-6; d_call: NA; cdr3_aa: CASSPEDDQSPLHF; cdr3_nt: TGTGCCAGCAGCCCCGAGGACGATCAGTCTCCCCTCCACTTT
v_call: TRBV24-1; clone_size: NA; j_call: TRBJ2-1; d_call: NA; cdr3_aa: CATSDTSSGEQFF; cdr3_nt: TGTGCCACCAGTGACACCTCCTCGGGTGAGCAGTTCTTC
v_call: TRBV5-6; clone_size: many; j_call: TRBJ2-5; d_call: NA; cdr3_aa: CASSLARDLEGGETQYF; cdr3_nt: TGTGCCAGCAGCTTGGCCCGGGACTTGGAGGGTGGGGAGACCCAGTACTTC
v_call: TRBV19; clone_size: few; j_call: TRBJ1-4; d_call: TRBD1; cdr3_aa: CASSIGQGFDSEKLFF; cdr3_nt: TGTGCCAGTAGTATAGGACAGGGTTTTGACAGTGAAAAACTGTTTTTT
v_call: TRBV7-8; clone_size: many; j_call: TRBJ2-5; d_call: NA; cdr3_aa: CASSPGTVWYQETQYF; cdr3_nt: TGTGCCAGCAGCCCTGGTACGGTTTGGTACCAAGAGACCCAGTACTTC
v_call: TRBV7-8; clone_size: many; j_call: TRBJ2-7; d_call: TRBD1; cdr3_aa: CASSSTGRRVNEQYF; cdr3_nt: TGTGCCAGCAGCTCGACAGGGCGAAGGGTCAACGAGCAGTACTTC
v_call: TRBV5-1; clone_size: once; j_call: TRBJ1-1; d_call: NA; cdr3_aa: CASGLRGMNTEAFF; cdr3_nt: TGCGCCAGCGGTCTCAGAGGGATGAACACTGAAGCTTTCTTT
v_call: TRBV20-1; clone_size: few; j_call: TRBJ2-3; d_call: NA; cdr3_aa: CSAREGDSVFTDTQYF; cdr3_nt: TGCAGTGCTAGAGAGGGGGACTCGGTATTTACAGATACGCAGTATTTT
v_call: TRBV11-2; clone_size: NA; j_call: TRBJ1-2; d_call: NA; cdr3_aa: CASSLFGRGGDGYTF; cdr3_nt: TGTGCCAGCAGCTTGTTTGGCAGGGGAGGCGATGGCTACACCTTC
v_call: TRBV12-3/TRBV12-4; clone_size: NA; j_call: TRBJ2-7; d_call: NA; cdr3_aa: CASSLGVFSYEQYF; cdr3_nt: TGTGCCAGCAGTTTAGGGGTCTTCTCCTACGAGCAGTACTTC
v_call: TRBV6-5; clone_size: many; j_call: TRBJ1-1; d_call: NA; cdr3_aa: CASSYAVVTLMNPEAFF; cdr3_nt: TGTGCCAGCAGTTACGCCGTAGTGACCCTGATGAACCCTGAAGCTTTCTTT
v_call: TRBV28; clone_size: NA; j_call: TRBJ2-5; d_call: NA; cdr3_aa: CASSLNPLKTQYF; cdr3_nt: TGTGCCAGCAGTTTAAATCCCCTGAAGACCCAGTACTTC
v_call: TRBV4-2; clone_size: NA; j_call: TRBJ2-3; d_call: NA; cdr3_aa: CASSQVSLTDTQYF; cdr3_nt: TGTGCCAGCAGCCAAGTTAGTCTCACAGATACGCAGTATTTT
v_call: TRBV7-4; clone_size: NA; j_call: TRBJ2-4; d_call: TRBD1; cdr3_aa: CASSPKGTGVNIQYF; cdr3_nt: TGTGCCAGCAGCCCAAAGGGGACAGGGGTAAACATTCAGTACTTC
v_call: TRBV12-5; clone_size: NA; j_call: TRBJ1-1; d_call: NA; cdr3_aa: CASGSSLNTEAFF; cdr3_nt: TGTGCTAGTGGTTCCAGTTTGAACACTGAAGCTTTCTTT
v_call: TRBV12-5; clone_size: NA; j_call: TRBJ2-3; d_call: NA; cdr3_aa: CASGFSVGTGRTDTQYF; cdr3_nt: TGTGCTAGTGGTTTTTCCGTGGGAACAGGGCGCACAGATACGCAGTATTTT
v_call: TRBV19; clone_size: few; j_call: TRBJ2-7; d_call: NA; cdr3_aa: CASSTGRFSYEQYF; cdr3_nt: TGTGCCAGTAGTACAGGACGGTTTTCCTACGAGCAGTACTTC